This TCR beta chain was retrieved from a study of control samples from healthy donors and cancer patients. Generated by immunoSEQ multiplex PCR, the TCRdb table keeps only in-frame clones and is missing some. The sample has about 92,000 clones; around 80% are singletons. The V and J ends lost 0 bases and 7 bases respectively, with 15 bases between them. CDR3 size: 15 residues. CDR1 is MNHEY and CDR2 is SVGEGT in the germline V gene. This clone was seen once. The sequenced sample consisted of blood. The clonotype originates from a woman in her sixties or seventies in good health. V is TRBV6-2 or TRBV6-3 and J is TRBJ1-1; TRBD1 might be the D (5 bases). CDR3 protein: CASSYSGVDFSEAFF. CDR3 sequence (DNA): TGTGCCAGCAGTTACTCAGGGGTTGATTTCAGTGAAGCTTTCTTT.